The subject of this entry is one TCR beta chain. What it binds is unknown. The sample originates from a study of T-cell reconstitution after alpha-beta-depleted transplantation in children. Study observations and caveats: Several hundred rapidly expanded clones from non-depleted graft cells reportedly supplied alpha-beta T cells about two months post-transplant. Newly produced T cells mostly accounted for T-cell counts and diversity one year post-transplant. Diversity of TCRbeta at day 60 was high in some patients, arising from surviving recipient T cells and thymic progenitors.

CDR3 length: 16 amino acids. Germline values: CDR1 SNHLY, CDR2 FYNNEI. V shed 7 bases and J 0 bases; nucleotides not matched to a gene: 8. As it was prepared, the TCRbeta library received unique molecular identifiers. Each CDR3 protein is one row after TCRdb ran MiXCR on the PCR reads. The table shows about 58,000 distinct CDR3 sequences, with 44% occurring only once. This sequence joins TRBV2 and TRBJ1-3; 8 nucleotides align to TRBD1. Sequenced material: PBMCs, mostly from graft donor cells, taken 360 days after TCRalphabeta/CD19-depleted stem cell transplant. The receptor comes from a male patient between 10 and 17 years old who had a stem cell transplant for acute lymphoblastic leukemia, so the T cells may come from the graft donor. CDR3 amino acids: CASKYGQGNSGNTIYF. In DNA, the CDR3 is TGTGCCAGCAAGTACGGACAGGGTAACTCTGGAAACACCATATATTTT.